The 9 T cell receptor beta chains given below trace back to one sample, sequenced in a study of shared clonotypes between healthy human individuals. The repertoire was sequenced with immunoSEQ multiplex PCR; TCRdb's copy has only in-frame clones and lacks some. The table shows about 1.5 million clones, with approximately 98% occurring only once. What was sequenced was naive CD4+ T cells sorted from blood. The subset here: CD45RA+ positively selected. The receptors come from a man aged 25 to 40 in good health.

The chain links TRBV29-1 to TRBJ2-2; a possible D gene is TRBD2 (6 bases). CDR1 and CDR2 (germline): SQVTM, ANQGSEA. Trimming shortened V by 1 base and J by 5 bases, and 17 bases separated the two germline ends. The CDR3 is 16 amino acids. The DNA for the CDR3 is TGCAGCGTTGAAGCCCAAGGCGGGGTAGGGACCGGGGAGCTGTTTTTT. Its protein is CSVEAQGGVGTGELFF.

The rearrangement links TRBV6-5 to TRBJ1-2, with TRBD1 as a possible D gene (6 bases). Trimming left V 5 bases short and J 8 bases short, with 18 bases between. Germline CDR1 reads MNHEY; CDR2 reads SVGAGI. There are 14 residues in the CDR3. The CDR3 here is CASSRQVLYEGYTF. Here the CDR3 DNA reads TGTGCCAGCAGTCGACAGGTGCTATATGAAGGCTACACCTTC.

The V call is TRBV5-6, the J call TRBJ2-2; D gene unclear. Deletions cut 1 base from V and 4 bases from J, with 5 bases between. The CDR3 contains 13 residues. Looked up from germline, CDR1 is SGHDT and CDR2 is YYEEEE. CDR3 region: CASSLRPTGELFF. For the CDR3, the DNA is TGTGCCAGCAGCTTGAGGCCCACCGGGGAGCTGTTTTTT.

The chain couples TRBV6-6 to TRBJ2-7; D is unclear. Germline assignment: CDR1 MNHNY and CDR2 SVGAGI (reference sequence). Trimming removed 0 bases at V and 2 bases at J, with 14 bases between. This CDR3 has 16 residues. CDR3 in amino acids: CASSYSSQAVTYEQYF. The DNA of the CDR3 is TGTGCCAGCAGTTACTCGAGTCAGGCTGTTACCTACGAGCAGTACTTC.

Comment on this clone: Within the sample, other DNA sequences also encode this same CDR3. The gene calls are TRBV5-1 and TRBJ1-1; the D gene is possibly TRBD1 (6 bases). Germline-derived CDR1 and CDR2 are SGHRS and YFSETQ. V was clipped by 3 bases and J by 4 bases, with 13 bases between them. The CDR3 extends over 14 amino acids. CDR3 DNA sequence: TGCGCCAGCAGCTCACAGGGAAAAGGCACTGAAGCTTTCTTT. It encodes CASSSQGKGTEAFF.

The rearrangement uses TRBV7-3 and TRBJ2-3, with D possibly being TRBD2 (5 bases). Per the germline V gene, CDR1 is SGHTA and CDR2 is FQGTGA. The germline V and J ends were trimmed by 4 bases and 4 bases, with 12 bases remaining between them. The CDR3 sequence is 14 residues long. DNA of the CDR3: TGTGCCAGCAGCTCAAATAGCGTACCAGATACGCAGTATTTT. Its protein product is CASSSNSVPDTQYF. Based on the CDR3 plus reference TRBV7-3 and TRBJ2-3, the full variable domain is GAGVSQTPSNKVTEKGKYVELRCDPISGHTALYWYRQSLGQGPEFLIYFQGTGAADDSGLPNDRFFAVRPEGSVSTLKIQRTERGDSAVYLCASSSNSVPDTQYFGPGTRLTVL.

This chain connects TRBV4-3 to TRBJ1-1; maybe TRBD1 (5 bases). The CDR3 covers 13 residues. V lost 2 bases, J lost 6 bases, and 10 bases lay in between. Germline CDR1 reads LGHNA; CDR2 reads YSLEER. The CDR3 protein is CASSQLQGAEAFF. CDR3 in DNA: TGCGCCAGCAGCCAACTTCAGGGCGCTGAAGCTTTCTTT.

This clone occurred once. The chain has TRBV2 and TRBJ2-6; D is possibly TRBD1 (6 bases). This CDR3 spans 15 amino acids. Between the trimmed V and J ends, which lost 8 bases and 2 bases, there was a span of 13 bases. The germline CDR1 and CDR2 sequences are SNHLY and FYNNEI. CDR3 nucleotide sequence: TGTGCCAGCGGATTACAGGGTGCTGGGGCCAACGTCCTGACTTTC. It translates to CASGLQGAGANVLTF.

The CDR3, as DNA: TGTGCCAGCATAGGCTCCCTGGGAGGCTACACCTTC. It yields the protein CASIGSLGGYTF. The J gene is TRBJ1-2, the V gene TRBV28, with D hard to call. This CDR3 contains 12 residues. The V end was cut by 7 bases, the J end by 8 bases, with 14 bases between. Germline CDR1 MDHEN, CDR2 SYDVKM.